The clone carrying this T cell receptor (beta chain) was detected ten times or more. This sample is part of a study of human T cells and chemical hapten exposure. Looked up from germline, CDR1 is ENHRY and CDR2 is SYGVKD. The CDR3 has 13 residues. V was shortened by 1 base and J by 5 bases, with 6 bases between the two germline ends. Individual cDNA molecules each carried unique molecular identifiers attached by the library. Via MiXCR, TCRdb re-called the RACE reads, giving one row per CDR3 protein. The table shows about 41,000 distinct CDR3 sequences, with 4% occurring only once. Time point reported: patch test 1, 2 weeks after DPC sensitization. The sample's treatment: therapeutic diphenylcyclopropenone sensitization with weekly scalp DPC. Total RNA was isolated from unfractionated whole blood.

The sequenced sample was whole blood, obtained in connection with sensitization to the hapten diphenylcyclopropenone (DPC). The rearrangement links TRBV10-3 to TRBJ2-1; no definite D call. This clonotype was sampled from a man in his fifties with alopecia areata. Some clones in this sample may be carry-over from other donors' samples. The CDR3 nucleotides are TGTGCCATCAGTGAGTGGGCGGACAATGAGCAGTTCTTC. This gives the protein CAISEWADNEQFF.